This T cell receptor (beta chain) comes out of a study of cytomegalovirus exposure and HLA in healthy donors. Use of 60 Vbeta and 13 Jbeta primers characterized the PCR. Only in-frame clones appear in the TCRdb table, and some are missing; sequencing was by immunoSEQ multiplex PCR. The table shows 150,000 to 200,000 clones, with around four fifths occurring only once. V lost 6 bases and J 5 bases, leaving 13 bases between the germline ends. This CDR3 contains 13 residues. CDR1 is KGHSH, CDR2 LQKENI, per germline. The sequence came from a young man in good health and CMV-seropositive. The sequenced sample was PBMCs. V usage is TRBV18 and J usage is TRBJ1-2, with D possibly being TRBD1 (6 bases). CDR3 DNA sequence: TGTGCCAGCTCCGTTGACAGGCAGTATGGCTACACCTTC. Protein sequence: CASSVDRQYGYTF. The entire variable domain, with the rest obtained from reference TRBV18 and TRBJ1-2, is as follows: NAGVMQNPRHLVRRRGQEARLRCSPMKGHSHVYWYRQLPEEGLKFMVYLQKENIIDESGMPKERFSAEFPKEGPSILRIQQVVRGDSAAYFCASSVDRQYGYTFGSGTRLTVV.